This T cell receptor beta chain was identified in a study of regulatory T cells in long-lasting Graves disease. Broader study findings: Researchers reported studying only peripheral blood, not thyroid tissue. Persistent Graves' patients showed less TCR diversity than newly diagnosed ones. Persistent disease showed a preference for TRBV28, TRBJ1-2 and TRBJ2-5.

This clonotype was seen ten or more times. Antigen unknown. Time point meaning: persistent/refractory GD, antithyroid drugs over 5 years with positive TRAb. The TCR library was made from RNA that had been extracted from PBMCs in TRIzol. In building TCR beta libraries, iRepertoire HTBI primers were used together with Arm-PCR of CDR3 regions. Via MiXCR, TCRdb re-called the multiplex PCR reads, giving one row per CDR3 protein. The sample has fewer than 400,000 distinct CDR3 sequences; around 19% are singletons. The CDR3 extends over 14 amino acids. V lost 5 bases and J lost 5; bases outside the gene matches: 8. Germline V gene lookup returns CDR1 MNHEY and CDR2 SMNVEV (reference sequence).

The chain has TRBV27 and TRBJ1-2; 7 nucleotides agree with TRBD1. This TCR came from a female donor with Graves disease. This specimen was peripheral blood mononuclear cells (PBMCs), taken when the disease was refractory, from a patient treated with antithyroid drugs. This chain's CDR3 is CASSLQGRGYGYTF. CDR3 DNA sequence: TGTGCCAGCAGTCTACAGGGGAGGGGATATGGCTACACCTTC.